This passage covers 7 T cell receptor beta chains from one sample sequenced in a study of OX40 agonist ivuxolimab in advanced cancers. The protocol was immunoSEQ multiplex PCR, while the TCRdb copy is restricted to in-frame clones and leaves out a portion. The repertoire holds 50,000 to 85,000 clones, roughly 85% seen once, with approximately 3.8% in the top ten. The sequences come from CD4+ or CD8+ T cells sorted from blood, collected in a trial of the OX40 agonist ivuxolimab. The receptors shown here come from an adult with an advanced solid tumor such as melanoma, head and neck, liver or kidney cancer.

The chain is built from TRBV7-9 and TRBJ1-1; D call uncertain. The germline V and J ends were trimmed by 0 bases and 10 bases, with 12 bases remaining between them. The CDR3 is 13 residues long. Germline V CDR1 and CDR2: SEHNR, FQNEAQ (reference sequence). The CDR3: CASSLALGPAAFF. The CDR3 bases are TGTGCCAGCAGCTTAGCGCTCGGCCCCGCAGCTTTCTTT.

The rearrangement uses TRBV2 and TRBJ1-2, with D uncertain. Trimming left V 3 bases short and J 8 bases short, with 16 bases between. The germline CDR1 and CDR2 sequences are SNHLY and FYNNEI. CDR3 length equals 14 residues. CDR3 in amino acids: CASSDTAARLGYTF. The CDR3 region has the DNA TGTGCCAGCAGTGATACGGCCGCCCGGTTGGGCTACACCTTC.

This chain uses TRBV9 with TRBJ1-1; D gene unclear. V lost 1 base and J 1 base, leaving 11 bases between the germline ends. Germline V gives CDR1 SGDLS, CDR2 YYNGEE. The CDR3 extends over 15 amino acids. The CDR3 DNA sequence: TGTGCCAGCAGCGTAAGCGGGAGTGGGAACACTGAAGCTTTCTTT. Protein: CASSVSGSGNTEAFF.

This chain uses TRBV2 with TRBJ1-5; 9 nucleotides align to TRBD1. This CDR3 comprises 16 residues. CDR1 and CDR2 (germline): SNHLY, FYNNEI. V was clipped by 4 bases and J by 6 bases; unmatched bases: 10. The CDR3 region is CASSVGTGSRRQPQHF. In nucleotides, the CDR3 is TGTGCCAGCAGTGTAGGGACAGGGTCGCGGCGTCAGCCCCAGCATTTT.

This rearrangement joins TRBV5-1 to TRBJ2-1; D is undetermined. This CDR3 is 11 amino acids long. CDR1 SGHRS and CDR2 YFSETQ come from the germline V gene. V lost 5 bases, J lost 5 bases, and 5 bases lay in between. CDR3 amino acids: CASRKDNEQFF. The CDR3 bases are TGCGCCAGCAGGAAAGACAATGAGCAGTTCTTC. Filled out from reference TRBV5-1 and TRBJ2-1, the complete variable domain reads KAGVTQTPRYLIKTRGQQVTLSCSPISGHRSVSWYQQTPGQGLQFLFEYFSETQRNKGNFPGRFSGRQFSNSRSEMNVSTLELGDSALYLCASRKDNEQFFGPGTRLTVL.

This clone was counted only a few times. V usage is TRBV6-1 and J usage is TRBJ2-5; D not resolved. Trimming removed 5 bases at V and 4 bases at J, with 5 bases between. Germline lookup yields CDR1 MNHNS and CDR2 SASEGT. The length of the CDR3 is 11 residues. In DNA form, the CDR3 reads TGTGCCAGCAGTATATTAGAGACCCAGTACTTC. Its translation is CASSILETQYF.

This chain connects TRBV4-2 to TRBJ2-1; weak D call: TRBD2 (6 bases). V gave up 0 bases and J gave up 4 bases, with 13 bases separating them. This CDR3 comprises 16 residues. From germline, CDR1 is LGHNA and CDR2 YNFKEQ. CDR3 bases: TGTGCCAGCAGCCAAGATGGTAGCGGAGGATACAATGAGCAGTTCTTC. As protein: CASSQDGSGGYNEQFF.